This T cell receptor (beta chain) comes out of a study of T cell responses to AZD1222 COVID-19 vaccine. Repertoires were generated with immunoSEQ multiplex PCR, while TCRdb's copy carries only in-frame clones and drops some. The table shows fewer than 100,000 clones, with around 88% occurring only once. About this clone: The antigen is unknown.

The CDR3 length is 17 residues. V dropped 4 bases and J dropped 1 base, with 20 bases sitting between them. Germline V lookup: CDR1 LNHDA, CDR2 SQIVND (reference sequence). Study-wide points: There were repertoire samples only from the period after the peak T cell response. Close to half of all spike-specific TCRs reportedly target regions of the variants that are unmutated. Mapped onto spike, vaccine-associated CD4 TCRs spanned it and were dominant at 160-218 and 743-854.

This clonotype was obtained from an adult who received the AZD1222 COVID-19 vaccine. V is TRBV19 and J is TRBJ2-7; possibly TRBD2 for D (6 bases). The sample here was peripheral blood, taken 28 days after the second AZD1222 dose. The chain's CDR3 is CASSRGPRDSGSYEQYF. CDR3 nucleotide sequence: TGTGCCAGTAGTAGGGGTCCTCGGGACTCCGGATCCTACGAGCAGTACTTC.